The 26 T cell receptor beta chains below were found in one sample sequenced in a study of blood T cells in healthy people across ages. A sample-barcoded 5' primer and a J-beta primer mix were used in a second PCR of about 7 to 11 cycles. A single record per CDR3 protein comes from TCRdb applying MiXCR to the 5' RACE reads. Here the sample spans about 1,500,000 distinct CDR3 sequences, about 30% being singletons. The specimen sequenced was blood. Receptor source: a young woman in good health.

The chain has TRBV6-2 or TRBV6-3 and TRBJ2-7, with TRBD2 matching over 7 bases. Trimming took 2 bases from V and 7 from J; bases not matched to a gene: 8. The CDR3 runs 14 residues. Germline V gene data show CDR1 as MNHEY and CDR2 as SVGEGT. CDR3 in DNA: TGTGCCAGCAGTTACGGGAGGGCCACCCATGAGCAGTACTTC. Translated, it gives CASSYGRATHEQYF.

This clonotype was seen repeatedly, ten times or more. The CDR3 protein is CASSFGDGYGYTF. The DNA of the CDR3 is TGTGCCAGCAGCTTCGGGGACGGATATGGCTACACCTTC. The chain joins TRBV7-3 to TRBJ1-2; perhaps TRBD1 as D (5 bases). Germline V gene data show CDR1 as SGHTA and CDR2 as FQGTGA. The CDR3 is made up of 13 amino acids. Trimming pared 3 bases from V and 5 bases from J, leaving 10 bases between.

The CDR3, as DNA: TGCGCCAGCAGCTTGGCTCCCGGGGGCCTCACAGATACGCAGTATTTT. Its translation: CASSLAPGGLTDTQYF. The gene calls are TRBV5-1 and TRBJ2-3; D might be TRBD1 or TRBD2, each matching 6 bases. The V end was cut by 0 bases, the J end by 2 bases, with 13 bases between. CDR1 is SGHRS and CDR2 is YFSETQ in the germline V gene. The CDR3 covers 16 residues.

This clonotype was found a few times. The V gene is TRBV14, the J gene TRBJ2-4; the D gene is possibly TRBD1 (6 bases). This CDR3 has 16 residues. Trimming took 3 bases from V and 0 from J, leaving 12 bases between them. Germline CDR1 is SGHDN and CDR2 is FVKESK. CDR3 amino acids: CASSQDTGLAKNIQYF. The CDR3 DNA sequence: TGTGCCAGCAGCCAGGATACAGGGCTAGCCAAAAACATTCAGTACTTC.

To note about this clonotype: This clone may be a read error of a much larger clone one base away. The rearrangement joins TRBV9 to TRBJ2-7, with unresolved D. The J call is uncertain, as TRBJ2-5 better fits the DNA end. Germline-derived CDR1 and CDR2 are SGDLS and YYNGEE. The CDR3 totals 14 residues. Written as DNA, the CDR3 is TGTACCAGCAGCGTGACCCTTCAGAGAGAGACCCAGTACTTC. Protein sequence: CTSSVTLQRETQYF.

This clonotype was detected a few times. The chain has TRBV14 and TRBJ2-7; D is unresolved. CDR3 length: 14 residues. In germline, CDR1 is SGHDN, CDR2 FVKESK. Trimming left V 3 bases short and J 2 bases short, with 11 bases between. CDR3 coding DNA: TGTGCCAGCAGCCAGCTTGCAGCTCCCTACGAGCAGTACTTC. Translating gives CASSQLAAPYEQYF.

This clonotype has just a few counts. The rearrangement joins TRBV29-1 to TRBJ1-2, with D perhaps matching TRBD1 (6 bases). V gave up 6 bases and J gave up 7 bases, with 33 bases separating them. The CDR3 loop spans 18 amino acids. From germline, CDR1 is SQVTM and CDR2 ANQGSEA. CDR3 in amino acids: CSVSGAVSSEDWSCGYTF. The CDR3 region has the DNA TGCAGCGTGTCAGGGGCTGTGAGTTCGGAGGACTGGAGCTGTGGCTACACCTTC.

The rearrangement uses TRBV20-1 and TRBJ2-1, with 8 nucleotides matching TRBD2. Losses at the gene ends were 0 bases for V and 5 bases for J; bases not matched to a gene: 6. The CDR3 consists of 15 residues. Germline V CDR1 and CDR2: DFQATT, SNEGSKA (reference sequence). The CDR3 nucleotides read TGCAGTGCTAGAGACAAGACTAGCGTAAACAATGAGCAGTTCTTC. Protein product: CSARDKTSVNNEQFF.

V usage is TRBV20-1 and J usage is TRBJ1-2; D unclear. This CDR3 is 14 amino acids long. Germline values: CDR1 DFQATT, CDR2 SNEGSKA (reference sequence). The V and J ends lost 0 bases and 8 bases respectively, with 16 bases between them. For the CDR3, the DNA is TGCAGTGCTAGAGATCGTTCAGAATATGAAGGCTACACCTTC. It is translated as CSARDRSEYEGYTF.

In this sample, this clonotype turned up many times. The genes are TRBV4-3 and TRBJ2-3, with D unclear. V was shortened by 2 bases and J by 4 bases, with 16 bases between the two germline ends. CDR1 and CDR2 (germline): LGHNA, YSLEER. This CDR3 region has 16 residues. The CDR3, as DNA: TGCGCCAGCAGCCAACTACTTTGGGGAAGCGCAGATACGCAGTATTTT. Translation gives CASSQLLWGSADTQYF.

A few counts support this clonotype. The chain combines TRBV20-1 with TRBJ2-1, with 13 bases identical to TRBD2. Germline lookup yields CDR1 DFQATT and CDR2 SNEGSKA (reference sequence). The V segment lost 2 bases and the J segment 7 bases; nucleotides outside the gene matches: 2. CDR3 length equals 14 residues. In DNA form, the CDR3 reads TGCAGTGCTAGAACGGGACTAGCGGGAAATGAGCAGTTCTTC. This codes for CSARTGLAGNEQFF.

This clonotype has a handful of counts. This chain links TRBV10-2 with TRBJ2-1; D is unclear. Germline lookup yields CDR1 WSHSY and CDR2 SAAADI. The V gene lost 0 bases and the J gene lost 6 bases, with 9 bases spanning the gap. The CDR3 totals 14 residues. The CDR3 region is CASSESDNLNEQFF. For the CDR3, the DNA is TGCGCCAGCAGTGAGTCAGACAACCTCAATGAGCAGTTCTTC.

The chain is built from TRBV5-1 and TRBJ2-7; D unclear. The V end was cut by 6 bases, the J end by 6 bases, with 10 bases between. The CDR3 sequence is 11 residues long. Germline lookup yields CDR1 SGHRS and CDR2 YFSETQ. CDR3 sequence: CASTGWGEQYF. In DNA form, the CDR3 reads TGCGCCAGCACCGGTTGGGGCGAGCAGTACTTC. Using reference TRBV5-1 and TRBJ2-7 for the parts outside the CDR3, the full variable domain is KAGVTQTPRYLIKTRGQQVTLSCSPISGHRSVSWYQQTPGQGLQFLFEYFSETQRNKGNFPGRFSGRQFSNSRSEMNVSTLELGDSALYLCASTGWGEQYFGPGTRLTVT.

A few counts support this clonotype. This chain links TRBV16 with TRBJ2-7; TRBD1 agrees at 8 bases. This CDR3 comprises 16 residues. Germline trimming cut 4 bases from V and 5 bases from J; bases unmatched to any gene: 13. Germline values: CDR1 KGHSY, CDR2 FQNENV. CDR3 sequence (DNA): TGTGCCAGCAGCCGTCCGGGACAGGCATTTTCGGACGAGCAGTACTTC. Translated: CASSRPGQAFSDEQYF.

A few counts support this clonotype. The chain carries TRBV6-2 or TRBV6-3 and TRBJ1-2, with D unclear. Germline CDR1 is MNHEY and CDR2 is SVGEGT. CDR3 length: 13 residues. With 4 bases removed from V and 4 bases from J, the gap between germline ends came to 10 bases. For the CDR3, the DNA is TGTGCCAGCAGTTGGAAACACCTCTATGGCTACACCTTC. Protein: CASSWKHLYGYTF.

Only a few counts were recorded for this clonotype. The CDR3 region has the DNA TGTGCCAGCAGCTTAGGAGGGGGTCGGGTTGATTCACCCCTCCACTTT. Protein sequence: CASSLGGGRVDSPLHF. The chain has TRBV7-2 and TRBJ1-6; TRBD1 is a possible D gene (6 bases). Trimming pared 1 base from V and 8 bases from J, leaving 15 bases between. The CDR3 runs 16 residues. Germline loops: CDR1 SGHTA, CDR2 FQGNSA.

The CDR3 region is CASHNGGGGKETQYF. The CDR3 coding sequence is TGCGCCAGCCATAATGGGGGTGGGGGAAAAGAGACCCAGTACTTC. The V call is TRBV5-1, the J call TRBJ2-5; either TRBD1 or TRBD2 may supply D (5 bases each). The ends were cut back, 7 bases at V and 3 bases at J, with 19 bases in the middle. Germline V CDR1 and CDR2: SGHRS, YFSETQ. This CDR3 is 15 amino acids long.

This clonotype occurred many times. The CDR3 sequence: CASSQRQGETQYF. The CDR3, as DNA: TGTGCCAGCAGCCAGAGACAGGGGGAGACCCAGTACTTC. The gene calls are TRBV27 and TRBJ2-5; 8 positions agree with TRBD1. Germline V CDR1 and CDR2: MNHEY, SMNVEV (reference sequence). The V gene end was trimmed by 6 bases and the J gene end by 5 bases; junction bases not matched to a gene: 5. The CDR3 has 13 amino acids.

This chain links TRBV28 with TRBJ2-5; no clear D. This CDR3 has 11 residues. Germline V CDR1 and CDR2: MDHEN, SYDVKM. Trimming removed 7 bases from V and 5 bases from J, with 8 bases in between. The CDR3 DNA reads TGTGCCAGCACCTCGGTGGAGACCCAGTACTTC. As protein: CASTSVETQYF.

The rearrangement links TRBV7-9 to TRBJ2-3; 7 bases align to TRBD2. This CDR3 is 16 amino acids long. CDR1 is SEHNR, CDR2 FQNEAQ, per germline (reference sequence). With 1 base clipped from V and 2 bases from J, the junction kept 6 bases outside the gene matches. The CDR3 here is CASSLEAGVITDTQYF. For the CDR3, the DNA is TGTGCCAGCAGCTTAGAGGCGGGGGTCATCACAGATACGCAGTATTTT.

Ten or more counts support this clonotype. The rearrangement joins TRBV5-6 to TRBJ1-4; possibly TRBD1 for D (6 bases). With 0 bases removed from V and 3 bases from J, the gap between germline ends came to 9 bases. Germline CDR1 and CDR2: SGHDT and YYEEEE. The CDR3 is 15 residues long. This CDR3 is CASSLEGQPNEKLFF. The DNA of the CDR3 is TGTGCCAGCAGCTTGGAAGGACAGCCTAATGAAAAACTGTTTTTT. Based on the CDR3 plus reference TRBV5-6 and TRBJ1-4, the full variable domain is DAGVTQSPTHLIKTRGQQVTLRCSPKSGHDTVSWYQQALGQGPQFIFQYYEEEERQRGNFPDRFSGHQFPNYSSELNVNALLLGDSALYLCASSLEGQPNEKLFFGSGTQLSVL.

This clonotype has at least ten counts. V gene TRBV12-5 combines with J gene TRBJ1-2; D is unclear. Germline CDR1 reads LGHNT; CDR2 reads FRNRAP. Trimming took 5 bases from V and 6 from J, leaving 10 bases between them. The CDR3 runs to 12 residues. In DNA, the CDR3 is TGTGCTAGTGGTACCCGCTCGGATGGCTACACCTTC. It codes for CASGTRSDGYTF.

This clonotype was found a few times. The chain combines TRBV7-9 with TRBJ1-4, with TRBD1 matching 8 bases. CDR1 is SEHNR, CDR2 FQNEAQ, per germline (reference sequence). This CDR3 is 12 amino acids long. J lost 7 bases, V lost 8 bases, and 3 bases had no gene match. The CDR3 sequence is CASQGASEKLFF. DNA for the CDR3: TGTGCCAGCCAGGGGGCAAGTGAAAAACTGTTTTTT.

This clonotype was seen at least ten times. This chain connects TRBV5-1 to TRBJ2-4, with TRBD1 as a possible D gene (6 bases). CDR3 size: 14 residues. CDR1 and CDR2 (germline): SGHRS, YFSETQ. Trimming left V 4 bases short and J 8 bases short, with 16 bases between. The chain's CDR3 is CASSPTGQRDIQYF. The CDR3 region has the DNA TGCGCCAGCAGCCCGACCGGACAGAGGGACATTCAGTACTTC.

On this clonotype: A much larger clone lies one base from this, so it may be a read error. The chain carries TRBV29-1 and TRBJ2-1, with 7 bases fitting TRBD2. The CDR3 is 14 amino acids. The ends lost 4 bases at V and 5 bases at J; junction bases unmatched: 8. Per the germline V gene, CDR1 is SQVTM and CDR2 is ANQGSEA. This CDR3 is CSVAGLAEHNEQFF. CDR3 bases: TGCAGCGTTGCGGGGCTAGCGGAGCACAATGAGCAGTTCTTC.

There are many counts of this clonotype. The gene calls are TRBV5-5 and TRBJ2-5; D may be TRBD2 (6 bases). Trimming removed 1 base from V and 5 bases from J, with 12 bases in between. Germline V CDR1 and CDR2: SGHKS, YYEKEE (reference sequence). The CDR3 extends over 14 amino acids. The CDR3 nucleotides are TGTGCCAGCAGCTTGCCAGCGGGTCGGGAGACCCAGTACTTC. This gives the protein CASSLPAGRETQYF.